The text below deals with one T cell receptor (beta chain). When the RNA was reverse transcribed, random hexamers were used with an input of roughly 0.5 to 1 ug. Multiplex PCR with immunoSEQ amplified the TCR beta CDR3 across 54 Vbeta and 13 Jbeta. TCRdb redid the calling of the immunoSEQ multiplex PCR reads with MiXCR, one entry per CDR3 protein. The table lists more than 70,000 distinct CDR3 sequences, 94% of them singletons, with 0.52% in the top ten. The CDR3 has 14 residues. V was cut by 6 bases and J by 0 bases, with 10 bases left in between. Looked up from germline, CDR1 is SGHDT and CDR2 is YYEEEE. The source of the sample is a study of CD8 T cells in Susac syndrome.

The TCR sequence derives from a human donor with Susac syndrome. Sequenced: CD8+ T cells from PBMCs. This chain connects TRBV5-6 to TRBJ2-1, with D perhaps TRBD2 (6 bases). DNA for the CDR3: TGTGCCAGCACCGACGGGAGCTCCTACAATGAGCAGTTCTTC. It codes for CASTDGSSYNEQFF.